Below, 18 T cell receptor beta chains from the same sample are listed, as sequenced in a study of blood T cells in healthy people across ages. Combining a sample-barcoded 5' primer with a J-beta primer mix, a second PCR ran for about 7 to 12 cycles. TCRdb analysed the 5' RACE reads with MiXCR anew, one entry per CDR3 protein. Of approximately 1,100,000 distinct CDR3 sequences listed, under 45% are singletons. What was sequenced was blood. These receptors all stem from a woman aged 60-70 years in good health.

The rearrangement links TRBV12-5 to TRBJ2-7, with unresolved D. Per germline, CDR1 LGHNT and CDR2 FRNRAP. This CDR3 spans 14 amino acids. Trimming cost V 1 base and J 5 bases, with 12 bases left between them. The chain's CDR3 is CASGLGETLHEQYF. CDR3 nucleotides: TGTGCTAGTGGTTTGGGCGAGACCCTTCACGAGCAGTACTTC.

The V and J genes are TRBV10-3 and TRBJ2-3, with D hard to call. CDR3 size: 11 residues. The germline V gene encodes CDR1 ENHRY and CDR2 SYGVKD. V gave up 1 base and J gave up 8 bases, with 4 bases separating them. Written as DNA, the CDR3 is TGTGCCATCAGTGAGTTGGGTACGCAGTATTTT. It codes for CAISELGTQYF.

In its sample, this clonotype was seen a few times. The chain employs TRBV3-1 and TRBJ2-5, with D perhaps TRBD1 (6 bases). Near its end, the DNA agrees better with TRBJ2-7, so the J call may be wrong. Germline V gene sequence: CDR1 LGHDT, CDR2 YNNKEL (reference sequence). The CDR3 loop spans 15 amino acids. In nucleotides, the CDR3 is TGTGCCAGCAGCCAACGTAGGGCAGGGGAACGCGAGCAGTACTTC. This gives the protein CASSQRRAGEREQYF.

This clonotype was counted at least ten times. The CDR3 here is CSVLGAKNIQYF. The CDR3 DNA reads as TGCAGCGTTTTGGGGGCCAAAAACATTCAGTACTTC. The genes are TRBV29-1 and TRBJ2-4; D is ambiguous. Trimming stripped 5 bases from V and 1 base from J, with 6 bases between. The CDR3 is 12 amino acids. Germline CDR1 reads SQVTM; CDR2 reads ANQGSEA.

The rearrangement uses TRBV20-1 and TRBJ1-1, with no clear D. CDR1 is DFQATT, CDR2 SNEGSKA, per germline (reference sequence). The CDR3 spans 14 residues. The V gene lost 3 bases and the J gene lost 5 bases, with 16 bases spanning the gap. CDR3 residues: CSASKGSLGTEAFF. CDR3 bases: TGCAGTGCTAGCAAAGGGAGCCTGGGAACTGAAGCTTTCTTT.

The chain links TRBV5-1 to TRBJ2-3; D uncertain. Germline CDR1 SGHRS, CDR2 YFSETQ. V dropped 3 bases and J dropped 0 bases, with 17 bases sitting between them. The CDR3 loop spans 17 amino acids. The CDR3 region has the DNA TGCGCCAGCAGCTGGACCGCCGACCTCTCTAGCACAGATACGCAGTATTTT. Encoded protein: CASSWTADLSSTDTQYF.

The chain has TRBV7-2 and TRBJ2-5; TRBD2 is a possible D gene (5 bases). Germline V gene lookup returns CDR1 SGHTA and CDR2 FQGNSA. CDR3 size: 15 residues. V lost 0 bases and J lost 11, with 19 bases in between. Here the CDR3 reads CASSLAQVRTYGQYF. CDR3 sequence (DNA): TGTGCCAGCAGCTTAGCTCAGGTCCGGACTTACGGGCAGTACTTC.

The chain employs TRBV24-1 and TRBJ2-2; 9 bases match TRBD1. The CDR3 consists of 16 residues. CDR1 KGHDR and CDR2 SFDVKD come from the germline V gene. Germline trimming cut 0 bases from V and 4 bases from J; bases unmatched to any gene: 2. CDR3 loop: CATSDLRTGATGELFF. In DNA, the CDR3 is TGTGCCACCAGTGATTTGAGGACAGGGGCCACCGGGGAGCTGTTTTTT.

This clonotype has just a few counts. This chain uses TRBV6-1 with TRBJ1-2; 8 bases agree with TRBD1. This CDR3 region has 15 residues. Germline CDR1 is MNHNS and CDR2 is SASEGT. The V and J ends lost 0 bases and 6 bases, in that order; junction bases with no gene match: 6. The CDR3 region is CASSEAPGGSHGYTF. The CDR3 DNA reads TGTGCCAGCAGTGAAGCCCCAGGGGGCAGCCATGGCTACACCTTC.

As to this clonotype: This may stem from a read error, because a much larger clone lies one nucleotide away. V usage is TRBV5-1 and J usage is TRBJ2-6, with D perhaps given as TRBD1 or TRBD2 (5 bases each). There are 17 residues in the CDR3. V was cut by 0 bases and J by 0 bases, with 10 bases left in between. Germline V gene sequence: CDR1 SGHRS, CDR2 YFSETQ. The CDR3 bases are TGCGCCAGCAGCTTGGCGGACGGGACCTCTGGGGCCAACGTCCTGACTTTC. Its protein product is CASSLADGTSGANVLTF. The entire variable domain, with the rest obtained from reference TRBV5-1 and TRBJ2-6, is as follows: KAGVTQTPRYLIKTRGQQVTLSCSPISGHRSVSWYQQTPGQGLQFLFEYFSETQRNKGNFPGRFSGRQFSNSRSEMNVSTLELGDSALYLCASSLADGTSGANVLTFGAGSRLTVL.

The chain links TRBV7-6 to TRBJ2-1; TRBD2 matches at 11 bases. CDR1 and CDR2 from the germline V gene are SGHVS and FNYEAQ. V was clipped by 1 base and J by 2 bases; unmatched bases: 1. This CDR3 has 16 residues. CDR3 nucleotide sequence: TGTGCCAGCAGCTTAGGGGGACTAGCGGCCTACAATGAGCAGTTCTTC. This encodes CASSLGGLAAYNEQFF.

CDR3 loop: CASSLGGRSEQYF. The CDR3 nucleotides are TGTGCCAGCAGTTTGGGAGGGCGAAGCGAGCAGTACTTC. The chain has TRBV27 and TRBJ2-4, with TRBD2 identical over 7 bases. The DNA end is a closer match to TRBJ2-7, so the J assignment may be wrong. This CDR3 region has 13 residues. Per the germline V gene, CDR1 is MNHEY and CDR2 is SMNVEV (reference sequence).

This chain links TRBV12-3 or TRBV12-4 with TRBJ2-5, with 11 bases aligning to TRBD2. The J segment lost 5 bases and the V segment lost 3 bases, leaving 5 bases of the junction unmatched. This CDR3 is 15 amino acids long. The CDR3 bases are TGTGCCAGCAGTTTTAGGGTAGCGGGAGGGGAGACCCAGTACTTC. Its protein product is CASSFRVAGGETQYF.

In DNA, the CDR3 is TGCAGTGCTAATCGCGGCGGGAGTGCAGATACGCAGTATTTT. Its protein is CSANRGGSADTQYF. V gene TRBV20-1 combines with J gene TRBJ2-3; TRBD2 agrees at 7 bases. The CDR3 covers 14 residues. Germline V CDR1 and CDR2: DFQATT, SNEGSKA (reference sequence). The V gene end was trimmed by 4 bases and the J gene end by 4 bases; junction bases not matched to a gene: 8.

This rearrangement joins TRBV29-1 to TRBJ2-5, with 9 bases lining up with TRBD1. The tail of the sequence fits TRBJ2-7 better, so the J call may be wrong. This CDR3 is built from 14 residues. Germline V gene sequence: CDR1 SQVTM, CDR2 ANQGSEA. The CDR3 loop reads CSARGGTGRDEQYF. The CDR3 DNA reads TGCAGCGCCCGCGGCGGGACAGGGCGCGACGAGCAGTACTTC.

The V gene is TRBV28, the J gene TRBJ1-1; the D gene is possibly TRBD1 (6 bases). The germline V and J ends were trimmed by 5 bases and 5 bases, with 18 bases remaining between them. CDR1 is MDHEN and CDR2 is SYDVKM in the germline V gene. The CDR3 is 15 amino acids. The CDR3 spells CASSRGVGRRTEAFF. CDR3 sequence (DNA): TGTGCCAGCAGTAGGGGGGTGGGCCGGCGAACTGAAGCTTTCTTT.

The CDR3 coding sequence is TGTGCCAGCAGTCCGGGACGAGCGGGAGGCGAGACCCAGTACTTC. This gives the protein CASSPGRAGGETQYF. J is TRBJ2-5 and V is TRBV27; 9 bases line up with TRBD2. Germline assignment: CDR1 MNHEY and CDR2 SMNVEV (reference sequence). The V and J ends lost 5 bases and 5 bases, in that order; junction bases with no gene match: 9. The CDR3 is 15 amino acids.

In this sample, this clonotype turned up a few times. The CDR3 DNA sequence: TGCGCCAGCAGCCAAGACTCTAGCGGGAGGAACGAGCAGTACTTC. This sequence encodes CASSQDSSGRNEQYF. The chain employs TRBV4-1 and TRBJ2-7, with TRBD2 matching over 11 bases. The CDR3 is 15 amino acids. The J segment lost 5 bases and the V segment lost 0 bases, leaving 3 bases of the junction unmatched. CDR1 is MGHRA and CDR2 is YSYEKL in the germline V gene.